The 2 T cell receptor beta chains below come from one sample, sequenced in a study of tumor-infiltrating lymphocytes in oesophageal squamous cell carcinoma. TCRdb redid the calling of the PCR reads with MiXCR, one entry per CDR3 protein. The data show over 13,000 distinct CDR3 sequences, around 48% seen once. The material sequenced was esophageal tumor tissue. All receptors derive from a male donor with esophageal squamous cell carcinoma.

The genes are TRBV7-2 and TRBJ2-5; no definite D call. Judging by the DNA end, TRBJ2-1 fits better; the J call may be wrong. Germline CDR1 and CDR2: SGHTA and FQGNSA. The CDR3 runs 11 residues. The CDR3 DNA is TGTGCCAGCAGCGCACAGTACGAGCAGTTCTTC. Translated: CASSAQYEQFF.

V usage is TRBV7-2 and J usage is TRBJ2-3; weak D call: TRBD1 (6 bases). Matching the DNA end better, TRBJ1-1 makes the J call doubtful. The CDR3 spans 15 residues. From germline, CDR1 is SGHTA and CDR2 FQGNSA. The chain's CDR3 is CASSDYRAMNTEAFF. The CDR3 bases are TGTGCCAGCAGCGATTACAGGGCCATGAACACTGAAGCTTTCTTT.